This passage covers 12 T cell receptor beta chains from one sample sequenced in a study of blood T cell repertoires in COVID-19. Method: immunoSEQ multiplex PCR; TCRdb's copy keeps in-frame clones and lacks some. The sample consists of over 200,000 clones, about 80% of them appearing once. Sequenced: peripheral blood. The receptor set was obtained from a man in his fifties with active or convalescent COVID-19.

This rearrangement joins TRBV12-3 or TRBV12-4 to TRBJ2-3; perhaps TRBD2 as D (6 bases). The CDR3 is made up of 13 amino acids. The ends were cut back, 5 bases at V and 8 bases at J, with 14 bases in the middle. The CDR3 bases are TGTGCCAGCAGTGACCTTCAGGGAGGTACGCAGTATTTT. It specifies CASSDLQGGTQYF.

The chain employs TRBV6-5 and TRBJ1-4; no clear D. The CDR3 totals 15 residues. V was trimmed by 0 bases and J by 3 bases, leaving 8 bases between them. Germline V gene data show CDR1 as MNHEY and CDR2 as SVGAGI. CDR3 DNA sequence: TGTGCCAGCAGTTACTCGGGGAGGGCTAATGAAAAACTGTTTTTT. Translation gives CASSYSGRANEKLFF.

The genes are TRBV19 and TRBJ1-1, with D hard to call. The CDR3 contains 11 residues. The germline gives CDR1 LNHDA, CDR2 SQIVND (reference sequence). Trimming removed 5 bases from V and 8 bases from J, with 9 bases in between. In nucleotides, the CDR3 is TGTGCCAGTAGTCTCGGGAGGGAAGCTTTCTTT. Residues: CASSLGREAFF.

The chain has TRBV4-2 and TRBJ2-7, with 8 positions matching TRBD1. The CDR3 spans 15 residues. Trimming cost V 1 base and J 4 bases; bases outside gene matches: 6. CDR1 and CDR2 (germline): LGHNA, YNFKEQ. The chain's CDR3 is CASSQGQGAEYEQYF. DNA for the CDR3: TGTGCCAGCAGCCAAGGCCAGGGGGCAGAGTACGAGCAGTACTTC.

The chain is built from TRBV5-1 and TRBJ1-4; 8 positions match TRBD1. In germline, CDR1 is SGHRS, CDR2 YFSETQ. The CDR3 length is 14 residues. The trim removed 2 bases at V and 5 bases at J, leaving 2 bases unmatched. The CDR3 protein is CASSFTGGNEKLFF. Written as DNA, the CDR3 is TGCGCCAGCAGCTTTACAGGGGGAAATGAAAAACTGTTTTTT. Using reference TRBV5-1 and TRBJ1-4 for the parts outside the CDR3, the full variable domain is KAGVTQTPRYLIKTRGQQVTLSCSPISGHRSVSWYQQTPGQGLQFLFEYFSETQRNKGNFPGRFSGRQFSNSRSEMNVSTLELGDSALYLCASSFTGGNEKLFFGSGTQLSVL.

The genes are TRBV5-3 and TRBJ1-4, with 12 bases fitting TRBD1. TRBV5-3 is an ORF; its function is uncertain. The CDR3 sequence is 19 residues long. V was clipped by 1 base and J by 0 bases; unmatched bases: 7. CDR3 protein: CARSLTGQGASSTNEKLFF. DNA for the CDR3: TGTGCCAGAAGCTTGACGGGACAGGGGGCCTCCTCAACTAATGAAAAACTGTTTTTT.

This sequence joins TRBV5-6 and TRBJ2-1, with a weak D call TRBD1 (6 bases). The length of the CDR3 is 19 residues. Germline V gene sequence: CDR1 SGHDT, CDR2 YYEEEE. With 1 base removed from V and 3 bases from J, the gap between germline ends came to 23 bases. CDR3 in DNA: TGTGCCAGCAGCTTGCAACCCCGACCCGGGACACGTAACTACAATGAGCAGTTCTTC. The encoded protein is CASSLQPRPGTRNYNEQFF. The full variable domain, its missing parts supplied by reference TRBV5-6 and TRBJ2-1, is DAGVTQSPTHLIKTRGQQVTLRCSPKSGHDTVSWYQQALGQGPQFIFQYYEEEERQRGNFPDRFSGHQFPNYSSELNVNALLLGDSALYLCASSLQPRPGTRNYNEQFFGPGTRLTVL.

This rearrangement joins TRBV27 to TRBJ2-2; TRBD2 matches at 8 bases. The CDR3 sequence is 18 residues long. Germline-derived CDR1 and CDR2 are MNHEY and SMNVEV (reference sequence). V trimming: 2 bases; J trimming: 1 base; junction bases outside the gene matches: 9. The CDR3 loop reads CASSLIGGGTRNTGELFF. CDR3 nucleotide sequence: TGTGCCAGCAGTTTAATTGGCGGGGGGACCAGGAACACCGGGGAGCTGTTTTTT.

The chain employs TRBV7-9 and TRBJ1-1; TRBD1 matches 7 bases. V trimming: 5 bases; J trimming: 4 bases; junction bases outside the gene matches: 10. The germline V gene has CDR1 SEHNR and CDR2 FQNEAQ (reference sequence). This CDR3 spans 15 amino acids. The CDR3 loop is CASSPQRGHSTEAFF. The CDR3 region has the DNA TGTGCCAGCAGCCCGCAAAGGGGGCATAGCACTGAAGCTTTCTTT. Supplemented by reference TRBV7-9 and TRBJ1-1, the full variable domain reads DTGVSQNPRHKITKRGQNVTFRCDPISEHNRLYWYRQTLGQGPEFLTYFQNEAQLEKSRLLSDRFSAERPKGSFSTLEIQRTEQGDSAMYLCASSPQRGHSTEAFFGQGTRLTVV.

This chain uses TRBV9 with TRBJ2-7, with D perhaps matching TRBD1 (6 bases). CDR3 length: 13 amino acids. Deletions cut 3 bases from V and 2 bases from J, with 9 bases between. Germline CDR1 reads SGDLS; CDR2 reads YYNGEE. CDR3 nucleotide sequence: TGTGCCAGCAGCGCACAGGGTCCCTACGAGCAGTACTTC. Residues: CASSAQGPYEQYF.

The chain links TRBV2 to TRBJ2-1; TRBD1 is a possible D gene (6 bases). Trimming cost V 3 bases and J 4 bases, with 13 bases left between them. CDR3 length: 15 residues. Per germline, CDR1 SNHLY and CDR2 FYNNEI. The CDR3 loop reads CASSEGAGQYNEQFF. CDR3 nucleotides: TGTGCCAGCAGTGAGGGGGCAGGGCAGTACAATGAGCAGTTCTTC.

Comments on this clone: This CDR3 is also generated by other DNA sequences in the sample. V is TRBV5-1 and J is TRBJ1-6; TRBD1 matches 7 bases. Per the germline V gene, CDR1 is SGHRS and CDR2 is YFSETQ. This CDR3 is 15 amino acids long. The V gene end was trimmed by 4 bases and the J gene end by 5 bases; junction bases not matched to a gene: 6. CDR3 in amino acids: CASSPGTADNSPLHF. The CDR3 DNA follows: TGCGCCAGCAGCCCGGGGACAGCTGATAATTCACCCCTCCACTTT.